One sample yielded the 2 T cell receptor beta chains listed below, sequenced in a study of patients and donors after allogeneic stem cell transplantation. Each CDR3 protein is one row after TCRdb ran MiXCR on the RT-PCR reads. The table lists 6,800 or so distinct CDR3 sequences, more than 9.5% of them singletons. Sequencing was performed on blood, either unsorted or a sorted T cell fraction (not recorded which). These receptors were taken from a human donor who was either an allogeneic HSCT recipient or a stem cell or donor lymphocyte infusion donor (not recorded which). It is not recorded whose cells these are; they may come from a transplant donor.

The chain carries TRBV30 and TRBJ2-4; D is perhaps TRBD2 (5 bases). The V end lost 0 bases, the J end lost 9 bases, and 18 bases lay between the germline ends. The CDR3 consists of 15 residues. CDR1 GTSNPN and CDR2 SVGIG come from the germline V gene (reference sequence). Here the CDR3 DNA reads TGTGCCTGGAGTGTAGACCGCCGGGGATGGGGCATTCAGTACTTC. It specifies CAWSVDRRGWGIQYF. The entire variable domain, with the rest obtained from reference TRBV30 and TRBJ2-4, is as follows: SQTIHQWPATLVQPVGSPLSLECTVEGTSNPNLYWYRQAAGRGLQLLFYSVGIGQISSEVPQNLSASRPQDRQFILSSKKLLLSDSGFYLCAWSVDRRGWGIQYFGAGTRLSVL.

This chain joins TRBV10-3 and TRBJ2-3, with TRBD1 as a possible D gene (7 bases). Germline CDR1 reads ENHRY; CDR2 reads SYGVKD. CDR3 length: 17 residues. V dropped 0 bases and J dropped 4 bases, with 17 bases sitting between them. The CDR3 DNA reads TGTGCCATCAGTGAGTCGAGTTGGAGGGGGCGTGCAGATACGCAGTATTTT. As protein: CAISESSWRGRADTQYF.